A single sample gave rise to the 13 T cell receptor beta chains below, sequenced in a study of T cell repertoires in aging, cancer and after chemotherapy. Amplification of TCR beta used genomic DNA extracted from peripheral blood. Multiplex touch-down PCR with TRB-A/B primers amplified rearranged V-D-J TRB sequences. A single record per CDR3 protein comes from TCRdb applying MiXCR to the multiplex PCR reads. The sample includes about 12,000 distinct CDR3 sequences, approximately 34% of them seen just once. What was sequenced was blood. Receptors were obtained from a human donor in good health. The donor label of this sample is uncertain.

This clonotype was recorded once. The chain links TRBV28 to TRBJ2-1; D remains unclear. V was shortened by 4 bases and J by 5 bases, with 15 bases between the two germline ends. The length of the CDR3 is 15 residues. CDR1 and CDR2 (germline): MDHEN, SYDVKM. The CDR3 spells CASSSIAQPHNEQFF. The DNA for the CDR3 is TGTGCCAGCAGTTCCATTGCCCAACCTCACAATGAGCAGTTCTTC.

The J gene is TRBJ2-3, the V gene TRBV12-3 or TRBV12-4; D unresolved. V was trimmed by 0 bases and J by 4 bases, leaving 11 bases between them. The CDR3 sequence is 15 residues long. As DNA, the CDR3 is TGTGCCAGCAGTTTAGCGGGGTGGGGTCCAGATACGCAGTATTTT. It yields the protein CASSLAGWGPDTQYF.

This clonotype was counted a few times. In nucleotides, the CDR3 is TGTGCCAGCAGTTCCTACGACAGGGATGGGTCCTACGAGCAGTACTTC. Its protein is CASSSYDRDGSYEQYF. This chain links TRBV27 with TRBJ2-7; 7 bases match TRBD1. The CDR3 is 16 amino acids. Germline CDR1 and CDR2: MNHEY and SMNVEV (reference sequence). The trim removed 4 bases at V and 1 base at J, leaving 10 bases unmatched.

This clonotype was seen more than once but under ten times. The chain employs TRBV27 and TRBJ2-7; 7 nucleotides line up with TRBD1. Per germline, CDR1 MNHEY and CDR2 SMNVEV (reference sequence). The ends lost 8 bases at V and 6 bases at J; junction bases unmatched: 19. The CDR3 loop spans 16 amino acids. CDR3 sequence reads: CASGPGAETGMGEQYF. CDR3 bases: TGTGCCAGCGGACCCGGCGCCGAGACAGGGATGGGCGAGCAGTACTTC.

In its sample, this clonotype is medium-sized (0.01 to 0.1%). This chain uses TRBV11-3 with TRBJ2-2; TRBD1 might be the D (6 bases). Trimming pared 1 base from V and 4 bases from J, leaving 13 bases between. Germline V gene lookup returns CDR1 SGHNT and CDR2 YENEEA. The CDR3 is 16 amino acids. The CDR3 nucleotides read TGTGCCAGCAGCTTAGTGAGGGGGATTATCACCGGGGAGCTGTTTTTT. It codes for CASSLVRGIITGELFF.

The chain carries TRBV18 and TRBJ1-1; D call uncertain. Trimming took 3 bases from V and 2 from J, leaving 7 bases between them. CDR3 length: 13 amino acids. Germline V gene data show CDR1 as KGHSH and CDR2 as LQKENI. Here the CDR3 DNA reads TGTGCCAGCTCACCGTCCGCTAACACTGAAGCTTTCTTT. Amino acids: CASSPSANTEAFF.

This rearrangement joins TRBV27 to TRBJ2-1; the D is unclear. This CDR3 has 14 amino acids. CDR1 MNHEY and CDR2 SMNVEV come from the germline V gene (reference sequence). Trimming stripped 5 bases from V and 9 bases from J, with 17 bases between. The CDR3 reads CASSPRMRHSEQFF. DNA for the CDR3: TGTGCCAGCAGTCCACGAATGCGGCACAGTGAGCAGTTCTTC.

The rearrangement uses TRBV30 and TRBJ2-7; 8 bases are a match to TRBD1. Trimming removed 1 base from V and 11 bases from J; junction bases left unmatched: 7. Germline CDR1 GTSNPN, CDR2 SVGIG (reference sequence). The length of the CDR3 is 12 residues. The CDR3 here is CAWSGSGGGKYF. In DNA form, the CDR3 reads TGTGCCTGGAGTGGATCAGGGGGCGGAAAGTACTTC.

This chain links TRBV6-6 with TRBJ2-5; 8 nucleotides line up with TRBD1. Looked up from germline, CDR1 is MNHNY and CDR2 is SVGAGI (reference sequence). After removal of 4 bases from V and 2 bases from J, the junction contained 6 bases not matched to a gene. The CDR3 totals 15 residues. The CDR3 here is CASSSGTGWQETQYF. The CDR3 DNA reads as TGTGCCAGCAGTTCCGGGACAGGATGGCAAGAGACCCAGTACTTC.

The chain joins TRBV5-6 to TRBJ2-7; 10 positions agree with TRBD1. CDR1 SGHDT and CDR2 YYEEEE come from the germline V gene. The CDR3 runs to 14 residues. The trim removed 2 bases at V and 7 bases at J, leaving 6 bases unmatched. CDR3 loop: CASSLRQGAGEQYF. The CDR3 DNA sequence: TGTGCCAGCAGCTTAAGACAGGGGGCAGGTGAGCAGTACTTC. The whole variable domain, remainder taken from reference TRBV5-6 and TRBJ2-7, is DAGVTQSPTHLIKTRGQQVTLRCSPKSGHDTVSWYQQALGQGPQFIFQYYEEEERQRGNFPDRFSGHQFPNYSSELNVNALLLGDSALYLCASSLRQGAGEQYFGPGTRLTVT.

The rearrangement joins TRBV6-5 to TRBJ2-3, with 7 bases fitting TRBD1. The CDR3 covers 14 residues. V dropped 8 bases and J dropped 5; count of bases not matched to a gene: 10. Looked up from germline, CDR1 is MNHEY and CDR2 is SVGAGI. The CDR3 DNA sequence: TGTGCCAGCGGGACAGCGATTGTTGTAGATACGCAGTATTTT. Amino acid sequence: CASGTAIVVDTQYF.

The V gene is TRBV6-4, the J gene TRBJ1-1; D is ambiguous. This CDR3 comprises 15 residues. Germline V gives CDR1 MRHNA, CDR2 SNTAGT. V lost 0 bases, J lost 2 bases, and 10 bases lay in between. CDR3 sequence (DNA): TGTGCCAGCAGTGACTCTTCACGGGGAAACACTGAAGCTTTCTTT. It yields the protein CASSDSSRGNTEAFF.

The rearrangement joins TRBV6-6 to TRBJ2-7; D possibly corresponds to TRBD2 (7 bases). Germline CDR1 is MNHNY and CDR2 is SVGAGI (reference sequence). Trimming shortened V by 6 bases and J by 2 bases, and 20 bases separated the two germline ends. The CDR3 is 16 amino acids. CDR3 protein: CASSFRGGEGPYEQYF. CDR3 in DNA: TGTGCCAGCAGCTTTAGGGGGGGGGAAGGACCCTACGAGCAGTACTTC.